A single sample gave rise to the 31 T cell receptor beta chains below, sequenced in a study of T cell clonality in common variable immunodeficiency. Assay: immunoSEQ multiplex PCR; the TCRdb copy retains only in-frame clones and omits some. Singletons are absent from the sample, which has about 34,000 clones. Material for sequencing was peripheral blood mononuclear cells. These receptor sequences come from a person aged 18 to 69 in good health.

This clone has a count of ten or more. The DNA ends 3 residues before the CDR3 does, and the rest of the CDR3 is filled in from the germline J gene. The rearrangement uses TRBV16 and TRBJ2-5; 8 bases line up with TRBD2. Germline values: CDR1 KGHSY, CDR2 FQNENV. This CDR3 has 15 residues. V trimming: 1 base; J trimming: 1 base; junction bases outside the gene matches: 2. The DNA read from the CDR3 is TGTGCCAGCAGCCAATTAACTAGCGGCCAAGAGACC. As protein: CASSQLTSGQET. The full-length CDR3 reads as CASSQLTSGQETQYF.

This clone was seen a handful of times. The CDR3 is cut off 3 residues early in the read; its end comes from the germline J gene. This chain joins TRBV10-2 and TRBJ2-5; 9 bases are shared with TRBD1. There are 13 residues in the CDR3. Unmatched junction bases numbered 6, after V lost 6 bases and J lost 7 bases. The germline V gene encodes CDR1 WSHSY and CDR2 SAAADI. The CDR3: CASSGQGPGTQYF. The CDR3 bases that were read are TGCGCCAGCAGCGGACAGGGGCCAGGGACC.

This clone has at least ten counts. Read coverage stops 3 residues before the CDR3 terminus; the germline J gene supplies the remainder. The chain combines TRBV20-1 with TRBJ2-7; 9 bases align to TRBD1. Looked up from germline, CDR1 is DFQATT and CDR2 is SNEGSKA (reference sequence). This CDR3 region has 13 residues. Unmatched junction bases numbered 8, after V lost 5 bases and J lost 6 bases. The sequenced part of the CDR3 DNA is TGCAGTGCTGCCGGGACAGGGATGAGCGAG. It yields the protein CSAAGTGMSE. Given in full, the CDR3 is CSAAGTGMSEQYF.

The table lists this clone with many counts. The DNA ends 3 residues before the CDR3 does, and the rest of the CDR3 is filled in from the germline J gene. V is TRBV28 and J is TRBJ1-2; tentative D call: TRBD1 (6 bases). This CDR3 comprises 15 residues. Germline lookup yields CDR1 MDHEN and CDR2 SYDVKM. The DNA read from the CDR3 is TGTGCCAGCAGTTTAACAACAGGGCTAGGTGGAGGC. Translation: CASSLTTGLGGG. In full, the CDR3 is CASSLTTGLGGGYTF.

This clone was picked up many times. The missing CDR3 end, 3 residues past where the read stops, is filled in from the germline J gene. The chain employs TRBV5-1 and TRBJ2-1; tentative D call: TRBD1 (6 bases). The V gene's germline CDR1 is SGHRS and CDR2 YFSETQ. V dropped 7 bases and J dropped 3 bases, with 14 bases sitting between them. The CDR3 sequence is 14 residues long. The CDR3 loop reads CASGYDRSYNEQFF. CDR3 bases read: TGCGCCAGCGGATATGACAGGAGCTACAATGAG.

The table lists this clone with many counts. Sequencing ends 3 residues short of the CDR3 end; the germline J gene provides the rest. The genes are TRBV5-4 and TRBJ2-2, with 7 bases matching TRBD1. The CDR3 extends over 14 amino acids. Germline V CDR1 and CDR2: SGHNT, YYREEE (reference sequence). The trim removed 0 bases at V and 6 bases at J, leaving 2 bases unmatched. CDR3 loop: CASSLVQGAGELFF. Incomplete CDR3 DNA: TGTGCCAGCAGCTTGGTCCAGGGGGCCGGGGAG. The complete variable domain, with remaining parts taken from reference TRBV5-4 and TRBJ2-2, reads ETGVTQSPTHLIKTRGQQVTLRCSSQSGHNTVSWYQQALGQGPQFIFQYYREEENGRGNFPPRFSGLQFPNYSSELNVNALELDDSALYLCASSLVQGAGELFFGEGSRLTVL.

This clone came up many times. The read gets to within 3 residues of the CDR3 end, and the germline J gene fills in the rest. The gene calls are TRBV20-1 and TRBJ2-2, with 9 bases that match TRBD2. The CDR3 runs 14 residues. V dropped 5 bases and J dropped 3; count of bases not matched to a gene: 4. The germline V gene has CDR1 DFQATT and CDR2 SNEGSKA (reference sequence). The CDR3 bases that were read are TGCAGTGCTTCCCGACTAGCGGACACCGGGGAG. This sequence encodes CSASRLADTGE. The complete CDR3 reads CSASRLADTGELFF.

This clone occurred many times. The CDR3 goes on 3 residues after the read ends, and that part is filled in from the germline J gene. The chain uses TRBV4-2 and TRBJ2-2; 8 nucleotides align to TRBD1. The CDR3 extends over 15 amino acids. Germline lookup yields CDR1 LGHNA and CDR2 YNFKEQ. V gave up 4 bases and J gave up 2 bases; unmatched junction bases: 3. The CDR3 DNA, read in part, is TGTGCCAGCAGCCCAGGACAGGGCAACACCGGGGAG. Its protein is CASSPGQGNTGE. The whole CDR3 protein reads CASSPGQGNTGELFF.

The sample holds many counts of this clone. The read halts 3 residues ahead of the CDR3 end, with the missing end drawn from the germline J gene. The J gene is TRBJ2-3, the V gene TRBV18, with D unresolved. The V end was cut by 8 bases, the J end by 0 bases, with 15 bases between. The germline gives CDR1 KGHSH, CDR2 LQKENI. CDR3 length equals 15 residues. CDR3 DNA, as far as it was read: TGTGCCAGCGCGGAGCGTTTCACTAGCACAGATACG. It translates to CASAERFTSTDT. The full CDR3 reads CASAERFTSTDTQYF.

This clone was found many times. Read coverage stops 3 residues before the CDR3 terminus; the germline J gene supplies the remainder. The V and J genes are TRBV7-2 and TRBJ2-2, with 7 nucleotides matching TRBD1. Trimming cost V 8 bases and J 2 bases; bases outside gene matches: 8. Germline V gene sequence: CDR1 SGHTA, CDR2 FQGNSA. This CDR3 region has 15 residues. CDR3 in amino acids: CASRGGTVNTGELFF. The part of the CDR3 DNA that was read is TGTGCCAGCCGCGGTGGGACAGTTAACACCGGGGAG.

This clone was counted ten times or more. The read terminates 3 residues ahead of where the CDR3 ends, so the germline J gene completes it. The chain employs TRBV20-1 and TRBJ2-5; 9 positions agree with TRBD2. The CDR3 is 14 amino acids. The junction had 5 bases not matched to a gene; V was cut back by 2 bases and J by 4 bases. In germline, CDR1 is DFQATT, CDR2 SNEGSKA (reference sequence). The CDR3 region is CSARILAGIETQYF. Incomplete CDR3 DNA: TGCAGTGCTAGAATCCTAGCGGGAATAGAGACC.

This clone was picked up many times. CDR3 DNA, as far as it was read: TGTGCCAGCAGTGACTCGATGTTTAGATCCTACAATGAG. Translating it yields CASSDSMFRSYNE. The whole CDR3 protein is CASSDSMFRSYNEQFF. V is TRBV6-4 and J is TRBJ2-1; D gene uncertain. The observed sequence ends 3 residues before the CDR3 terminus, with the missing tail filled in from the germline J gene. The V and J ends lost 0 bases and 1 base respectively, with 10 bases between them. CDR1 MRHNA and CDR2 SNTAGT come from the germline V gene. The CDR3 sequence is 16 residues long.

This clone showed up many times. The CDR3 end lies 3 residues beyond the end of the read and is filled in from the germline J gene. This chain connects TRBV11-2 to TRBJ1-2; 7 bases line up with TRBD1. Germline CDR1 and CDR2: SGHAT and FQNNGV. The CDR3 loop spans 15 amino acids. This CDR3 reads CASSFNRGVFRGYTF. CDR3 DNA, as far as it was read: TGTGCCAGCAGCTTTAACAGGGGCGTCTTTAGAGGC.

This clone was recorded at least ten times. The sequenced fragment ends 3 residues before the CDR3 boundary, so the rest is inferred from the germline J gene. The rearrangement links TRBV9 to TRBJ2-7, with 7 bases matching TRBD1. The CDR3 covers 15 residues. Trimming at V came to 0 bases and at J to 3 bases, leaving 6 bases not matched to a gene. Germline assignment: CDR1 SGDLS and CDR2 YYNGEE. Incomplete CDR3 DNA: TGTGCCAGCAGCGTAGAAACAGGGGTGAGCTACGAG. This codes for CASSVETGVSYE. The whole CDR3 sequence reads CASSVETGVSYEQYF.

This clone has at least ten counts. The sequenced fragment ends 3 residues before the CDR3 boundary, so the rest is inferred from the germline J gene. V usage is TRBV6-4 and J usage is TRBJ2-3; 9 nucleotides agree with TRBD1. V lost 6 bases, J lost 4 bases, and 5 bases stayed unmatched. The CDR3 has 14 residues. Looked up from germline, CDR1 is MRHNA and CDR2 is SNTAGT. The sequenced part of the CDR3 DNA is TGTGCCAGCAGCGAGACAGGGGGTGCAGATACG. Protein product: CASSETGGADT. The whole CDR3 sequence reads CASSETGGADTQYF.

This clone has ten or more counts. The sequenced fragment ends 3 residues before the CDR3 boundary, so the rest is inferred from the germline J gene. The rearrangement joins TRBV18 to TRBJ1-6, with D perhaps TRBD1 (6 bases). Trimming stripped 4 bases from V and 0 bases from J, with 13 bases between. Germline CDR1 reads KGHSH; CDR2 reads LQKENI. The CDR3 runs to 17 residues. The CDR3 sequence: CASSLGGTSSYNSPLHF. Incomplete CDR3 DNA: TGTGCCAGCTCACTCGGGGGGACAAGCTCCTATAATTCACCC.

The sample holds many counts of this clone. The sequence runs out 3 residues before the end of the CDR3; the remainder is reconstructed from the germline J gene. The chain joins TRBV28 to TRBJ2-7; a weak D match, TRBD2 (7 bases). The CDR3 loop spans 12 amino acids. Germline CDR1 MDHEN, CDR2 SYDVKM. V lost 9 bases to trimming and J lost 2 bases, with 11 bases between them. Incomplete CDR3 DNA: TGTGCCAGTACAGGGACTACCTACGAG. It specifies CASTGTTYE. The CDR3 in full is CASTGTTYEQYF.

This clone was detected many times. The read terminates 3 residues before the CDR3 end, so the remaining end is supplied by the germline J gene. The genes are TRBV6-1 and TRBJ2-7; 10 nucleotides match TRBD2. Germline values: CDR1 MNHNS, CDR2 SASEGT. This CDR3 is 15 amino acids long. Germline trimming cut 4 bases from V and 2 bases from J; bases unmatched to any gene: 5. Incomplete CDR3 DNA: TGTGCCAGCAGTGCATCTAGCGGGAGCCCCTACGAG. This gives the protein CASSASSGSPYE. The full CDR3 reads CASSASSGSPYEQYF.

In this sample, this clone turned up many times. The observed sequence ends 3 residues before the CDR3 terminus, with the missing tail filled in from the germline J gene. V is TRBV2 and J is TRBJ1-1; 8 bases are a match to TRBD1. Germline CDR1 is SNHLY and CDR2 is FYNNEI. The V and J ends lost 7 bases and 5 bases, in that order; junction bases with no gene match: 15. The CDR3 runs 16 residues. The CDR3 loop is CASTPRQGNVRTEAFF. The part of the CDR3 DNA that was read is TGTGCCAGCACCCCAAGACAGGGGAACGTGCGTACTGAA.

This clone was seen repeatedly, ten times or more. With the read ending 3 residues before the CDR3 end, the germline J gene is used to fill in that end. The rearrangement uses TRBV5-1 and TRBJ1-1; D unresolved. CDR1 SGHRS and CDR2 YFSETQ come from the germline V gene. V lost 2 bases and J 4 bases, leaving 9 bases between the germline ends. CDR3 length equals 13 residues. The CDR3 loop is CASSFGVGTEAFF. The CDR3 bases that were read are TGCGCCAGCAGCTTCGGGGTAGGCACTGAA. Based on the CDR3 plus reference TRBV5-1 and TRBJ1-1, the full variable domain is KAGVTQTPRYLIKTRGQQVTLSCSPISGHRSVSWYQQTPGQGLQFLFEYFSETQRNKGNFPGRFSGRQFSNSRSEMNVSTLELGDSALYLCASSFGVGTEAFFGQGTRLTVV.

This clone was found many times. The read is 3 residues too short to cover the CDR3 end, so that end is filled in from the germline J gene. V is TRBV20-1 and J is TRBJ1-5; a possible D gene is TRBD1 (5 bases). CDR1 DFQATT and CDR2 SNEGSKA come from the germline V gene (reference sequence). The V and J ends lost 5 bases and 3 bases respectively, with 14 bases between them. The CDR3 loop spans 14 amino acids. Incomplete CDR3 DNA: TGCAGTGCTCCCGGGGGGGGAAACAATCAGCCC. Amino acids: CSAPGGGNNQP. The whole CDR3 protein is CSAPGGGNNQPQHF.

This clone was counted ten times or more. The read terminates 3 residues ahead of where the CDR3 ends, so the germline J gene completes it. The gene calls are TRBV5-1 and TRBJ1-5; 7 bases map to TRBD1. Germline V gene lookup returns CDR1 SGHRS and CDR2 YFSETQ. V was clipped by 1 base and J by 2 bases; unmatched bases: 3. CDR3 length: 15 residues. The CDR3 here is CASSLTGQGNQPQHF. Incomplete CDR3 DNA: TGCGCCAGCAGCTTGACTGGACAGGGCAATCAGCCC.

This clone was counted at least ten times. The read ends 3 residues early relative to the CDR3; the germline J gene fills the gap. The rearrangement joins TRBV20-1 to TRBJ2-7; TRBD2 agrees at 12 bases. The V gene end was trimmed by 6 bases and the J gene end by 2 bases; junction bases not matched to a gene: 5. Germline V CDR1 and CDR2: DFQATT, SNEGSKA (reference sequence). The CDR3 is 14 residues long. The CDR3 sequence is CSAPSGRAPYEQYF. Incomplete CDR3 DNA: TGCAGTGCACCTAGCGGGAGGGCCCCCTACGAG.

In this sample, this clone turned up a few times. The sequence runs out 3 residues before the end of the CDR3; the remainder is reconstructed from the germline J gene. The chain employs TRBV5-8 and TRBJ2-7; tentative D call: TRBD1 (6 bases). Germline values: CDR1 SGHTS, CDR2 YDEGEE. The length of the CDR3 is 14 residues. The ends were cut back, 4 bases at V and 4 bases at J, with 15 bases in the middle. CDR3 amino acids: CASSQWAGEYEQYF. Partial CDR3 DNA: TGTGCCAGCAGCCAATGGGCAGGGGAGTACGAG.

This clone was detected ten times or more. The sequenced fragment ends 3 residues before the CDR3 boundary, so the rest is inferred from the germline J gene. The chain recombines TRBV19 with TRBJ1-6; D remains unclear. The germline V and J ends were trimmed by 6 bases and 0 bases, with 6 bases remaining between them. Germline assignment: CDR1 LNHDA and CDR2 SQIVND (reference sequence). This CDR3 contains 14 residues. The CDR3 spells CASRGGSYNSPLHF. The sequenced part of the CDR3 DNA is TGTGCCAGTAGAGGCGGCTCCTATAATTCACCC.

This clone was seen ten or more times. The CDR3 end is not reached by the read, which stops 3 residues before it; the germline J gene fills it in. This rearrangement joins TRBV6-1 to TRBJ2-7; TRBD2 agrees at 8 bases. The trim removed 6 bases at V and 4 bases at J, leaving 8 bases unmatched. This CDR3 contains 14 residues. CDR1 and CDR2 from the germline V gene are MNHNS and SASEGT. CDR3 DNA (partial): TGTGCCAGCAGGGAACTAGCGGAGAGATACGAG. This encodes CASRELAERYE. The whole CDR3 reads CASRELAERYEQYF.

In this sample, this clone turned up many times. The DNA read from the CDR3 is TGCGCCAGCAGTGTCGGCAGGAGCAACGAG. It yields the protein CASSVGRSNE. The whole CDR3 is CASSVGRSNEQYF. The chain uses TRBV10-2 and TRBJ2-7, with D unresolved. The missing CDR3 end, 3 residues past where the read stops, is filled in from the germline J gene. V lost 4 bases to trimming and J lost 5 bases, with 12 bases between them. The CDR3 is 13 amino acids. Per the germline V gene, CDR1 is WSHSY and CDR2 is SAAADI.

There are many counts of this clone. The sequenced fragment ends 3 residues before the CDR3 boundary, so the rest is inferred from the germline J gene. The gene calls are TRBV30 and TRBJ2-3; D is unclear. Between the trimmed V and J ends, which lost 3 bases and 8 bases, there was a span of 18 bases. Germline-derived CDR1 and CDR2 are GTSNPN and SVGIG (reference sequence). The CDR3 has 14 amino acids. The CDR3 spells CAWSRSPGSGTQYF. CDR3 DNA (partial): TGTGCCTGGAGCCGTTCACCTGGGTCAGGTACG.

This clone was seen ten or more times. The read gets to within 3 residues of the CDR3 end, and the germline J gene fills in the rest. The J gene is TRBJ2-2, the V gene TRBV5-1, with 8 bases matching TRBD1. The CDR3 extends over 15 amino acids. Germline trimming cut 4 bases from V and 1 base from J; bases unmatched to any gene: 3. CDR1 is SGHRS and CDR2 is YFSETQ in the germline V gene. CDR3 bases read: TGCGCCAGCAGCCAGGGACAGGTGAACACCGGGGAG. It codes for CASSQGQVNTGE. The CDR3 as a whole reads CASSQGQVNTGELFF.

This clone was seen ten or more times. With the read ending 3 residues before the CDR3 end, the germline J gene is used to fill in that end. The chain employs TRBV20-1 and TRBJ2-7; unclear D gene. V lost 1 base to trimming and J lost 1 base, with 11 bases between them. The CDR3 is made up of 14 amino acids. Germline V gene lookup returns CDR1 DFQATT and CDR2 SNEGSKA (reference sequence). CDR3 in amino acids: CSARGRLHSYEQYF. The DNA read from the CDR3 is TGCAGTGCTAGAGGCAGGCTGCATTCCTACGAG.

As concerns this clone: The read is 3 residues too short to cover the CDR3 end, so that end is filled in from the germline J gene. The chain employs TRBV10-2 and TRBJ1-3, with 7 bases matching TRBD1. Trimming at V came to 0 bases and at J to 3 bases, leaving 11 bases not matched to a gene. Germline CDR1 reads WSHSY; CDR2 reads SAAADI. The CDR3 contains 18 residues. Partial CDR3 DNA: TGCGCCAGCAGTGAGTCGATGATGAGGGGGCTAGGTGGAAACACC. Its translation is CASSESMMRGLGGNT. The full-length CDR3 reads as CASSESMMRGLGGNTIYF.